This TCR beta chain was profiled in a study of PD-1 blockade in mismatch repair-deficient tumors. V lost 3 bases and J 7 bases, leaving 15 bases between the germline ends. Per the germline V gene, CDR1 is MNHEY and CDR2 is SMNVEV (reference sequence). The CDR3 extends over 14 amino acids. A few pembrolizumab responders had their TCRs sequenced. Assay: immunoSEQ multiplex PCR; the TCRdb copy retains only in-frame clones and omits some. The data hold 56,000 or so clones, with around four fifths observed a single time. The chain carries TRBV27 and TRBJ1-1, with D hard to call. The receptor was derived from an adult with mismatch repair-deficient cancer. The source was peripheral blood, collected 4 weeks after starting pembrolizumab. The chain's CDR3 is CASSFQSPRGEAFF. Here the CDR3 DNA reads TGTGCCAGCAGTTTTCAGAGCCCCCGCGGTGAAGCTTTCTTT.